The next 10 T cell receptor beta chains were all read from a single sample in a study of blood T cell repertoires in COVID-19. The method was immunoSEQ multiplex PCR; TCRdb's version includes in-frame clones alone and lacks a portion of them. The sample holds approximately 150,000 clones, around four fifths seen once. Sequencing was carried out using PBMCs or T cells enriched from blood (not recorded which). The receptor source for this set is a woman aged 40-49 years who had recovered from COVID-19.

CDR3 sequence reads: CASSPWDRGSDTQYF. CDR3 nucleotides: TGTGCCAGCAGCCCCTGGGACAGGGGTTCAGATACGCAGTATTTT. V usage is TRBV7-9 and J usage is TRBJ2-3; 10 positions match TRBD1. Germline V CDR1 and CDR2: SEHNR, FQNEAQ (reference sequence). V shed 5 bases, J shed 4 bases, and the junction held 6 bases outside the gene matches. CDR3 size: 15 residues.

The chain has TRBV19 and TRBJ2-7, with 7 nucleotides matching TRBD2. Germline trimming cut 5 bases from V and 6 bases from J; bases unmatched to any gene: 13. In germline, CDR1 is LNHDA, CDR2 SQIVND (reference sequence). The CDR3 consists of 15 residues. CDR3 residues: CASSESGTNDGEQYF. The CDR3, as DNA: TGTGCCAGTAGTGAGAGCGGGACTAACGATGGCGAGCAGTACTTC.

The V and J genes are TRBV2 and TRBJ2-1, with TRBD2 as a possible D gene (6 bases). Trimming removed 11 bases at V and 5 bases at J, with 16 bases between. CDR3 length equals 13 residues. CDR1 SNHLY and CDR2 FYNNEI come from the germline V gene. The CDR3 here is CARLSSANNEQFF. As DNA, the CDR3 is TGTGCCCGGTTGTCTAGCGCTAACAATGAGCAGTTCTTC.

This sequence joins TRBV5-6 and TRBJ1-2, with TRBD1 identical over 9 bases. Germline trimming cut 2 bases from V and 4 bases from J; bases unmatched to any gene: 3. Germline values: CDR1 SGHDT, CDR2 YYEEEE. The CDR3 is 14 residues long. CDR3 bases: TGTGCCAGCAGCTTACAGGGGGCTACCTATGGCTACACCTTC. Residues: CASSLQGATYGYTF.

The chain recombines TRBV20-1 with TRBJ1-1; 8 positions agree with TRBD1. The CDR3 loop spans 11 amino acids. Germline CDR1 DFQATT, CDR2 SNEGSKA (reference sequence). The V and J ends lost 6 bases and 8 bases, in that order; junction bases with no gene match: 5. CDR3 residues: CSAPRTGEAFF. CDR3 DNA: TGCAGTGCCCCTAGGACAGGGGAAGCTTTCTTT.

The chain combines TRBV6-5 with TRBJ2-1, with TRBD1 identical over 8 bases. Losses at the gene ends were 7 bases for V and 6 bases for J; bases not matched to a gene: 11. Germline V gene lookup returns CDR1 MNHEY and CDR2 SVGAGI. This CDR3 has 15 residues. The CDR3 sequence: CASIDTGGKSNEQFF. In DNA, the CDR3 is TGTGCCAGCATCGATACAGGGGGAAAATCCAATGAGCAGTTCTTC.

The chain recombines TRBV5-4 with TRBJ1-2, with 9 bases lining up with TRBD1. The germline CDR1 and CDR2 sequences are SGHNT and YYREEE (reference sequence). The CDR3 is 15 amino acids. V lost 4 bases and J lost 5; bases outside the gene matches: 9. The CDR3 DNA sequence: TGTGCCAGCAGCAGAGGGGACAGGGCCCGTTATGGCTACACCTTC. Amino acid sequence: CASSRGDRARYGYTF.

The chain recombines TRBV19 with TRBJ1-2, with 7 bases fitting TRBD1. Germline V gene data show CDR1 as LNHDA and CDR2 as SQIVND (reference sequence). V shed 3 bases and J 4 bases; nucleotides not matched to a gene: 8. This CDR3 has 15 residues. Here the CDR3 reads CASSISTGVSYGYTF. The CDR3 region has the DNA TGTGCCAGTAGTATCAGTACAGGGGTGAGCTATGGCTACACCTTC.

The CDR3 reads CASSQDNGVRGGYTF. For the CDR3, the DNA is TGCGCCAGCAGCCAAGATAACGGGGTTCGGGGTGGCTACACCTTC. This rearrangement joins TRBV4-1 to TRBJ1-2; D gene ambiguous. Trimming cost V 0 bases and J 7 bases, with 15 bases left between them. This CDR3 is 15 amino acids long. The germline CDR1 and CDR2 sequences are MGHRA and YSYEKL.

The CDR3 reads CASSLDRVNSPLHF. Here the CDR3 DNA reads TGTGCCAGCAGCCTGGACAGGGTTAATTCACCCCTCCACTTT. V gene TRBV16 combines with J gene TRBJ1-6; 8 bases match TRBD1. The CDR3 loop spans 14 amino acids. V was clipped by 4 bases and J by 6 bases; unmatched bases: 2. Germline V gene sequence: CDR1 KGHSY, CDR2 FQNENV.